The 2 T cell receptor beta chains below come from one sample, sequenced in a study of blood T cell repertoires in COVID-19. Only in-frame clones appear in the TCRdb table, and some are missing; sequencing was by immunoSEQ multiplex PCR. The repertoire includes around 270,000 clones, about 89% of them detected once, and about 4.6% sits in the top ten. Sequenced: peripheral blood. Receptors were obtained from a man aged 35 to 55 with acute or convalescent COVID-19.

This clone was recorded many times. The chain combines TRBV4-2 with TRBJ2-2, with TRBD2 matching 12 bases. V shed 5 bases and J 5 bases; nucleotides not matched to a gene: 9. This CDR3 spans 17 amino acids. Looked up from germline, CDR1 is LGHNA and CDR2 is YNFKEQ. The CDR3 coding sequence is TGTGCCAGCAGCGAAGCTGGACTAGCGGGGTGGACCGGGGAGCTGTTTTTT. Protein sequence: CASSEAGLAGWTGELFF.

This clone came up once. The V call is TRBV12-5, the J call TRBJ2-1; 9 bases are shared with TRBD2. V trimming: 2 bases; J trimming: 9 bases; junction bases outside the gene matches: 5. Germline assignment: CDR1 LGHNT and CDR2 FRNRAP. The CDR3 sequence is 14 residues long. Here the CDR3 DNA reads TGTGCTAGTGGTTTGCGCGGGGGGGCGGCTGAGCAGTTCTTC. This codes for CASGLRGGAAEQFF. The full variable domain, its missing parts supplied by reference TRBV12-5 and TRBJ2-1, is DARVTQTPRHKVTEMGQEVTMRCQPILGHNTVFWYRQTMMQGLELLAYFRNRAPLDDSGMPKDRFSAEMPDATLATLKIQPSEPRDSAVYFCASGLRGGAAEQFFGPGTRLTVL.